This T cell receptor (beta chain) was identified during a study of CD8 T cells in ankylosing spondylitis. Findings of the study overall: Clones linked with disease were CD8+ and fairly uncommon in the peripheral blood. Existing reports had already noted some motif variants in reactive arthritis synovial fluid and blood. The study looked at matched synovial fluid samples from ankylosing spondylitis patients. Disease-linked clones were reported to be significantly enriched there. What appeared characteristic of ankylosing spondylitis blood was a TCR beta motif of eight highly homologous variants.

As to this clonotype: Its antigen remains unknown.

Germline-derived CDR1 and CDR2 are LGHNA and YNFKEQ. Deletions cut 4 bases from V and 7 bases from J, with 13 bases between. The CDR3 has 14 amino acids. The authors made TCR beta libraries by quantitative 5'-RACE with molecular barcodes. TCRdb itself ran the 5' RACE reads through MiXCR, one entry per CDR3 protein. The table lists about 390,000 distinct CDR3 sequences, 20% to 25% of them singletons. The chain links TRBV4-2 to TRBJ1-4; D is undetermined. The sequence was collected from a male donor with ankylosing spondylitis. The sequenced material came from blood, either unsorted or a sorted T cell fraction (not recorded which). The DNA of the CDR3 is TGTGCCAGCAGCCCCGTACCCGGTATTGAAAAACTGTTTTTT. This sequence encodes CASSPVPGIEKLFF.